The 14 T cell receptor beta chains listed next were all sequenced from one sample in a study of beta chain features in type 1 diabetes. Study results and caveats: TCRB CDR3 length was moderately but significantly reduced in all four CD4+ subsets of Type 1 diabetes patients.

These receptors are not linked to any known antigen. Of the isolated RNA, all was reverse transcribed, and so the sequenced material was expressed TCRB transcripts. Only in-frame clones appear in the TCRdb table, and some are missing; sequencing was by immunoSEQ multiplex PCR. The sample comprises 95,000 to 150,000 clones, 16% of which are singletons, and approximately 2.3% rests with the top ten. The sample comprised central memory CD4+ T cells from blood. These receptors originate from a man aged 25-40 years with type 1 diabetes.

Only a few counts were recorded for this clone. CDR3 in amino acids: CASSVNSGGNNEQFF. The DNA of the CDR3 is TGTGCCAGCAGCGTAAATAGCGGGGGGAACAATGAGCAGTTCTTC. V gene TRBV9 combines with J gene TRBJ2-1; TRBD2 aligns across 10 bases. Germline V CDR1 and CDR2: SGDLS, YYNGEE. The CDR3 length is 15 residues. Germline trimming cut 1 base from V and 5 bases from J; bases unmatched to any gene: 3.

The sample holds a few counts of this clone. The identical CDR3 is also encoded by other nucleotide sequences in the sample. This rearrangement joins TRBV18 to TRBJ2-5; D is undetermined. The CDR3 runs to 13 residues. CDR1 and CDR2 from the germline V gene are KGHSH and LQKENI. The V end was cut by 3 bases, the J end by 1 base, with 6 bases between. The CDR3: CASSPRTQETQYF. The CDR3 DNA reads TGTGCCAGCTCACCCCGTACCCAAGAGACCCAGTACTTC.

The chain links TRBV27 to TRBJ1-5; 7 bases align to TRBD1. The CDR3 length is 14 residues. In germline, CDR1 is MNHEY, CDR2 SMNVEV (reference sequence). J lost 6 bases, V lost 4 bases, and 6 bases had no gene match. CDR3 residues: CASSSTGWGQPQHF. Written as DNA, the CDR3 is TGTGCCAGCAGTTCGACAGGGTGGGGTCAGCCCCAGCATTTT.

This clone came up many times. This chain links TRBV10-3 with TRBJ1-1; no reliable D call. V lost 11 bases, J lost 1 base, and 11 bases lay in between. Germline values: CDR1 ENHRY, CDR2 SYGVKD. The CDR3 sequence is 12 residues long. The CDR3 protein is CALRSQNTEAFF. Written as DNA, the CDR3 is TGTGCCCTAAGGTCCCAGAACACTGAAGCTTTCTTT.

The rearrangement joins TRBV6-1 to TRBJ2-5; D is ambiguous. V gave up 6 bases and J gave up 7 bases, with 15 bases separating them. Germline-derived CDR1 and CDR2 are MNHNS and SASEGT. The CDR3 has 13 amino acids. DNA of the CDR3: TGTGCCAGCAGGCCGACCACGGTGGGGACCCAGTACTTC. It is translated as CASRPTTVGTQYF.

The genes are TRBV9 and TRBJ2-3; unclear D gene. CDR3 length equals 18 residues. The V gene lost 0 bases and the J gene lost 1 base, with 18 bases spanning the gap. From germline, CDR1 is SGDLS and CDR2 YYNGEE. The CDR3 loop reads CASSVATGAGGGTDTQYF. The CDR3 DNA reads as TGTGCCAGCAGCGTAGCTACTGGTGCCGGTGGTGGCACAGATACGCAGTATTTT.

Ten or more counts support this clone. The chain recombines TRBV4-3 with TRBJ1-2, with D perhaps matching TRBD1 (6 bases). V lost 2 bases and J 2 bases, leaving 6 bases between the germline ends. CDR1 LGHNA and CDR2 YSLEER come from the germline V gene. The length of the CDR3 is 13 residues. CDR3 coding DNA: TGCGCCAGCAGCCAACAGGGGAACTATGGCTACACCTTC. Translating it yields CASSQQGNYGYTF.

The chain is built from TRBV10-3 and TRBJ2-1; 10 nucleotides match TRBD1. Germline loops: CDR1 ENHRY, CDR2 SYGVKD. V lost 2 bases and J lost 9; bases outside the gene matches: 4. This CDR3 is built from 14 residues. The CDR3 DNA reads TGTGCCATCAGTGAGGACAGGGGGCAGGGTGAGCAGTTCTTC. This codes for CAISEDRGQGEQFF.

At least ten counts were recorded for this clone. The chain uses TRBV7-9 and TRBJ2-5, with a possible D match to TRBD1 (5 bases). The germline V gene has CDR1 SEHNR and CDR2 FQNEAQ (reference sequence). CDR3 size: 15 residues. V lost 6 bases and J 4 bases, leaving 18 bases between the germline ends. The CDR3: CASRQDSGRAETQYF. CDR3 DNA sequence: TGTGCCAGCAGACAAGACAGTGGTCGTGCAGAGACCCAGTACTTC.

This clone was detected a few times. This rearrangement joins TRBV5-1 to TRBJ2-3; 7 bases fit TRBD2. The CDR3 runs to 18 residues. The V gene end was trimmed by 0 bases and the J gene end by 4 bases; junction bases not matched to a gene: 14. Germline CDR1 and CDR2: SGHRS and YFSETQ. This chain's CDR3 is CASSLGTTPAGPSDTQYF. Here the CDR3 DNA reads TGCGCCAGCAGCTTGGGGACCACCCCAGCGGGGCCTTCAGATACGCAGTATTTT.

The chain has TRBV30 and TRBJ1-1; tentatively, D is TRBD1 (6 bases). CDR3 length equals 14 residues. The V gene lost 6 bases and the J gene lost 3 bases, with 17 bases spanning the gap. Germline loops: CDR1 GTSNPN, CDR2 SVGIG (reference sequence). CDR3 sequence reads: CACLKGGRDTEAFF. Written as DNA, the CDR3 is TGTGCCTGTCTCAAGGGGGGGAGGGACACTGAAGCTTTCTTT.

This clone was observed a few times. The chain is built from TRBV10-2 and TRBJ2-7; tentative D call: TRBD2 (5 bases). This CDR3 comprises 13 residues. Germline CDR1 WSHSY, CDR2 SAAADI. Trimming took off 6 bases at V and 1 base at J, with 10 bases between the two ends. CDR3 amino acids: CASRPGGSYEQYF. DNA for the CDR3: TGCGCCAGCAGACCCGGCGGGTCCTACGAGCAGTACTTC.

Comment on this clone: At one end, the junction sequence differs from germline, possibly due to a read error. The chain is built from TRBV29-1 and TRBJ1-4; D unclear. This CDR3 has 12 residues. Germline CDR1 reads SQVTM; CDR2 reads ANQGSEA. The chain's CDR3 is CGVDGLGEKLFF. In DNA, the CDR3 is TGCGGCGTTGATGGGCTTGGTGAAAAACTGTTTTTT.

This clone was counted a few times. V gene TRBV7-2 combines with J gene TRBJ2-3, with D unclear. The CDR3 is 12 amino acids. From germline, CDR1 is SGHTA and CDR2 FQGNSA. Trimming removed 5 bases at V and 0 bases at J, with 3 bases between. The CDR3 DNA sequence: TGTGCCAGCAGCGGCAGCACAGATACGCAGTATTTT. This encodes CASSGSTDTQYF.